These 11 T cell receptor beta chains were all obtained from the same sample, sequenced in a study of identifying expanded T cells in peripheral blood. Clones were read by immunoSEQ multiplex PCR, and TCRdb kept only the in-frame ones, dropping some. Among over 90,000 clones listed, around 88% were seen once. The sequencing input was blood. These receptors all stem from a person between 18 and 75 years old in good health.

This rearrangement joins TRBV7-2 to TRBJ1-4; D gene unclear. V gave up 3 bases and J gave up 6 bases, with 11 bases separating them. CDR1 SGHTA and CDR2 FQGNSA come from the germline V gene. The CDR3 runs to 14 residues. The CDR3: CASSFSVKDEKLFF. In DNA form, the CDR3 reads TGTGCCAGCAGCTTTTCAGTGAAGGATGAAAAACTGTTTTTT.

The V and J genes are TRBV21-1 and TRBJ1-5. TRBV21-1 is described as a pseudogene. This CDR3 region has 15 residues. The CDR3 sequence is CASSKSAGSHQPQHF. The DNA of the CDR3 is TGTGCCAGCAGCAAAAGTGCCGGATCCCATCAGCCCCAGCATTTT.

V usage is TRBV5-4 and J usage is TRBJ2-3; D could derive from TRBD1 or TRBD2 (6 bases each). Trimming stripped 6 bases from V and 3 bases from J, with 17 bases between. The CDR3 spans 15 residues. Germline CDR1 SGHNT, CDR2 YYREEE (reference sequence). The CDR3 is CASNRGPPGTDTQYF. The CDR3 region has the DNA TGTGCCAGCAACCGGGGGCCCCCAGGGACAGATACGCAGTATTTT.

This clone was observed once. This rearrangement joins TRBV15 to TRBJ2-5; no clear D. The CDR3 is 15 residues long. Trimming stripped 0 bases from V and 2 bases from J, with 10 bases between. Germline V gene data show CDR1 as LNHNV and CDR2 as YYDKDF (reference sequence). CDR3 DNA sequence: TGTGCCACCAGCAGAGATACTGAAGCACAAGAGACCCAGTACTTC. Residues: CATSRDTEAQETQYF.

The CDR3 loop is CASSLGAGEVDEQFF. For the CDR3, the DNA is TGCGCCAGCAGCTTGGGGGCGGGAGAGGTGGATGAGCAGTTCTTC. This chain links TRBV5-1 with TRBJ2-1, with 7 bases matching TRBD2. In germline, CDR1 is SGHRS, CDR2 YFSETQ. This CDR3 region has 15 residues. V lost 0 bases, J lost 8 bases, and 8 bases stayed unmatched.

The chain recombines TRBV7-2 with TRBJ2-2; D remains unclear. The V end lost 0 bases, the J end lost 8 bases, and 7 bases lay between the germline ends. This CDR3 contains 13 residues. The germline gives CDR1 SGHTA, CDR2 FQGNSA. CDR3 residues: CASSLASTGELFF. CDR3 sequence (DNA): TGTGCCAGCAGCTTAGCTTCAACAGGGGAGCTGTTTTTT.

The CDR3 sequence is CASSVTRGSEQYF. The DNA of the CDR3 is TGTGCCAGCAGTGTCACCAGGGGCAGCGAGCAGTACTTC. The V gene is TRBV27, the J gene TRBJ2-7; D may be TRBD1 (6 bases). Germline CDR1 is MNHEY and CDR2 is SMNVEV (reference sequence). V lost 5 bases and J 6 bases, leaving 14 bases between the germline ends. The CDR3 is 13 amino acids.

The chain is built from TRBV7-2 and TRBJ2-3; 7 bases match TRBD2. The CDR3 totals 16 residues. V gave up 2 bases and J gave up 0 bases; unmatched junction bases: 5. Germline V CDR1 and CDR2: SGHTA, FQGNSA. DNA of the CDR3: TGTGCCAGCAGCTTACTGGGCGGGGGTAGCACAGATACGCAGTATTTT. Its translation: CASSLLGGGSTDTQYF.

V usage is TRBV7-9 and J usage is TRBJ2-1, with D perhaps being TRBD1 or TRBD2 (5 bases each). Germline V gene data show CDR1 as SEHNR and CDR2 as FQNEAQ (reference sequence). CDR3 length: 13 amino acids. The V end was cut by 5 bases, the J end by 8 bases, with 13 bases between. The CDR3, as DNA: TGTGCCAGCAGCCGGATGGGGGTCGATGAGCAGTTCTTC. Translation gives CASSRMGVDEQFF.

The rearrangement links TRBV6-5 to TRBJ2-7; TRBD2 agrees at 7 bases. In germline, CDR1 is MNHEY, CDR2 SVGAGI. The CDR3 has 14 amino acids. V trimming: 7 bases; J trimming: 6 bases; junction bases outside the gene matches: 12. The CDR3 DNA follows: TGTGCCAGCACATCGCCGGGGGGAGGTAGCGAGCAGTACTTC. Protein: CASTSPGGGSEQYF.

This CDR3 reads CASSTPGTGKISYF. CDR3 in DNA: TGTGCCAGCAGTACCCCCGGGACAGGGAAGATTTCGTACTTC. V and J are TRBV28 and TRBJ2-7; 9 bases line up with TRBD1. V dropped 5 bases and J dropped 12; count of bases not matched to a gene: 14. This CDR3 spans 14 amino acids. Germline V gives CDR1 MDHEN, CDR2 SYDVKM.